A selection of T cell receptor beta chains follows, all from one sample in a study of cytomegalovirus exposure and HLA in healthy donors. Libraries were prepared by immunoSEQ multiplex PCR; TCRdb keeps only in-frame clonotypes and omits some of them. The sample has fewer than 75,000 clones, roughly 94% seen once. The sequenced material came from PBMCs. The receptor set was obtained from a woman younger than 35 in good health and CMV-seropositive. Each CDR3 is given with its conserved first and last residue. Each record gives: clone size, J gene, V gene, CDR3 protein. Clone sizes are given selectively: once, few, many, or a class where the clone is expanded.

>once|TRBJ2-1|TRBV5-1
CASSWGGLAGLLNEQFF
>NA|TRBJ2-7|TRBV5-4
CASSLWTSGGYEQYF
>NA|TRBJ1-2|TRBV21-1
CAGGGTHNLRYGYTF
>NA|TRBJ1-1|TRBV7-9
CASSFPTEAFF
>NA|TRBJ1-2|TRBV6-1
CASSSSGGYGYTF
>NA|TRBJ2-7|TRBV29-1
CSARTAPSYEQYF
>NA|TRBJ2-3|TRBV6-1
CASSEANRILGTDTQYF
>NA|TRBJ1-1|TRBV5-8
CASSLGDRGTEAFF
>NA|TRBJ1-5|TRBV18
CASSEGQGIQPQHF
>NA|TRBJ2-1|TRBV7-8
CASGGPRLYGGRNEQFF
>NA|TRBJ1-5|TRBV7-3
CASSLRLMISAYSNQPQHF
>NA|TRBJ1-6|TRBV7-2
CASSPGGGSPLHF
>NA|TRBJ2-3|TRBV27
CASSLWAGSLTDTQYF
>once|TRBJ2-7|TRBV6-5
CASSSWTSMSYEQYF
>NA|TRBJ1-1|TRBV11-3
CASSLGGTYEAFF
>NA|TRBJ1-2|TRBV13
CASSLGGTGHYGYTF
>once|TRBJ1-3|TRBV23-1
CAAPTGGNTIYF
>NA|TRBJ1-1|TRBV19
CASSIGAGRTEAFF
>NA|TRBJ1-4|TRBV2
CASNGPGLNEKLFF
>NA|TRBJ2-2|TRBV11-3
CASSPRTGNTGELFF
>once|TRBJ1-2|TRBV27
CASSPIIGTGIGYTF
>few|TRBJ1-6|TRBV7-6
CASSPRQGSGSPLHF
>NA|TRBJ2-1|TRBV9
CASSVGFGTSGIYEQFF
>NA|TRBJ2-7|TRBV19
CASTQAGGFENSYEQYF
>NA|TRBJ1-4|TRBV19
CASRPNSVEKLFF
>NA|TRBJ1-4|TRBV5-5
CASSLEGAREKLFF
>NA|TRBJ1-5|TRBV7-7
CASSLGARLGGNQPQHF
>NA|TRBJ1-1|TRBV6-1
CASSELQGLNTEAFF
>NA|TRBJ2-7|TRBV5-8
CASSQQPGQKAYEQYF
>NA|TRBJ2-3|TRBV5-1
CASSFFLAGTDTQYF